A selection of T cell receptor beta chains follows, all from one sample in a study of cytomegalovirus exposure and HLA in healthy donors. Using immunoSEQ multiplex PCR, the repertoire was profiled, and TCRdb retains in-frame clones only, with some absent. The profile shows 60,000 to 70,000 clones, roughly 92% of them singletons. Sequencing was carried out using PBMCs. Receptor source: a man aged 18 to 30 in good health and CMV-seropositive. The CDR3 runs from the conserved cysteine through the conserved F or W. D genes are given only for firm matches. Clone size is given for some rows only: seen once, a few or many times, or a class if the clone is expanded.

size: -; V: TRBV19; J: TRBJ2-7; D: -; DNA: TGTGCCAGTAGTATCGGATACAGGGTGAGCGAGCAGTACTTC; CDR3: CASSIGYRVSEQYF
size: -; V: TRBV18; J: TRBJ2-7; D: TRBD2; DNA: TGTGCCAGCTCACCCTCCGCGGGGGGCCAGTACGAGCAGTACTTC; CDR3: CASSPSAGGQYEQYF
size: -; V: TRBV5-1; J: TRBJ2-1; D: TRBD2; DNA: TGCGCCAGCAGCTCAGGGACAGGGACTAGCGGGAGGGCCACCAATGAGCAGTTCTTC; CDR3: CASSSGTGTSGRATNEQFF
size: -; V: TRBV2; J: TRBJ2-3; D: TRBD2; DNA: TGTGCCAGCAGTGAAGGGGCTAGCGGGAGAAGGACAGATACGCAGTATTTT; CDR3: CASSEGASGRRTDTQYF
size: -; V: TRBV9; J: TRBJ2-7; D: TRBD2; DNA: TGTGCCAGCAGTGTTGTGGCTAGCGGGAGTTACGAGCAGTACTTC; CDR3: CASSVVASGSYEQYF
size: once; V: TRBV5-1; J: TRBJ2-1; D: -; DNA: TGCGCCAGCAGCTTGGAGGGCCCGGGGAATGAGCAGTTCTTC; CDR3: CASSLEGPGNEQFF
size: -; V: TRBV5-1; J: TRBJ1-1; D: TRBD1; DNA: TGCGCCAGCAGCCATACAGGGGCGGGCACTGAAGCTTTCTTT; CDR3: CASSHTGAGTEAFF
size: -; V: TRBV11-3; J: TRBJ2-2; D: TRBD1; DNA: TGTGCCAGCAGCTTGAGGGACAGGGCTAACACCGGGGAGCTGTTTTTT; CDR3: CASSLRDRANTGELFF
size: -; V: TRBV19; J: TRBJ1-1; D: -; DNA: TGTGCCAGTAGTAGACAGGAGGTGACTGAAGCTTTCTTT; CDR3: CASSRQEVTEAFF
size: -; V: TRBV5-1; J: TRBJ2-2; D: -; DNA: TGCGCCAGCAGCTTGGCCATCGCGGTTGACACCGGGGAGCTGTTTTTT; CDR3: CASSLAIAVDTGELFF
size: -; V: TRBV15; J: TRBJ2-5; D: -; DNA: TGTGCCACCAGCAGAGACAGGGAAGAGACCCAGTACTTC; CDR3: CATSRDREETQYF
size: -; V: TRBV7-3; J: TRBJ2-3; D: -; DNA: TGTGCCAGCAGCCTCGAAAGCGGGACAGATACGCAGTATTTT; CDR3: CASSLESGTDTQYF
size: -; V: TRBV15; J: TRBJ2-1; D: TRBD2; DNA: TGTGCCACCAGCAGAGCTCCACTAGCGGGAGGGCCCTCCTACAATGAGCAGTTCTTC; CDR3: CATSRAPLAGGPSYNEQFF
size: -; V: TRBV19; J: TRBJ2-7; D: -; DNA: TGTGCCAGTAGTAGCGGGGCTAGCGCCGAGCAGTACTTC; CDR3: CASSSGASAEQYF
size: -; V: TRBV19; J: TRBJ2-7; D: -; DNA: TGTGCCAGTAGTAGGGGCTTCTACGAGCAGTACTTC; CDR3: CASSRGFYEQYF
size: few; V: TRBV4-2; J: TRBJ2-1; D: TRBD2; DNA: TGTGCCAGCAGCCAAGGGGGGGCTACTAGCGGGAGTAGTAATGAGCAGTTCTTC; CDR3: CASSQGGATSGSSNEQFF
size: -; V: TRBV28; J: TRBJ1-5; D: TRBD1; DNA: TGTGCCACTTCTTCCCGGGCAGGGGGGTATAGCAATCAGCCCCAGCATTTT; CDR3: CATSSRAGGYSNQPQHF
size: once; V: TRBV18; J: TRBJ1-5; D: -; DNA: TGTGCCAGCTCACCGTGGCCAACAGGCAATCAGCCCCAGCATTTT; CDR3: CASSPWPTGNQPQHF
size: -; V: TRBV28; J: TRBJ1-1; D: TRBD1; DNA: TGTGCCAGCAGTTTACCGGGACAGGGAGCAATTGAAGCTTTCTTT; CDR3: CASSLPGQGAIEAFF
size: -; V: TRBV7-9; J: TRBJ2-7; D: TRBD2; DNA: TGTGCCAGCCACCCATCGGGGGGGCGGTCTGACGAGCAGTACTTC; CDR3: CASHPSGGRSDEQYF
size: -; V: TRBV27; J: TRBJ2-3; D: -; DNA: TGTGCCAGCAGTTTGGGCCACCCGGATACGCAGTATTTT; CDR3: CASSLGHPDTQYF
size: -; V: TRBV9; J: TRBJ2-1; D: TRBD2; DNA: TGTGCCAGCAGCGGGGGACTAGCGGGAGAGTTCAATGAGCAGTTCTTC; CDR3: CASSGGLAGEFNEQFF
size: -; V: TRBV5-8; J: TRBJ1-1; D: TRBD1; DNA: TGTGCCAGCAGCCAAGGGACAGGGAACACTGAAGCTTTCTTT; CDR3: CASSQGTGNTEAFF
size: once; V: TRBV27; J: TRBJ2-7; D: TRBD1; DNA: TGTGCCAGCAGCCTCCGGCCCCGACAGGGCAACCACTACGAGCAGTACTTC; CDR3: CASSLRPRQGNHYEQYF
size: -; V: TRBV4-1; J: TRBJ2-7; D: TRBD2; DNA: TGCGCCAGCAGCCCACGACATACCCCCGGACTAGCAACGCGGGAGCAGTACTTC; CDR3: CASSPRHTPGLATREQYF
size: -; V: TRBV18; J: TRBJ2-1; D: -; DNA: TGTGCCAGCTCACCGGACATTCAGAGCTCCTACAATGAGCAGTTCTTC; CDR3: CASSPDIQSSYNEQFF
size: -; V: TRBV14; J: TRBJ2-7; D: -; DNA: TGTGCCAGCAGCCCATTTCTATACTCAGACTCCGATGGGTACGAGCAGTACTTC; CDR3: CASSPFLYSDSDGYEQYF
size: -; V: TRBV6-4; J: TRBJ2-1; D: TRBD2; DNA: TGTGCCAGCAGTGAGGGCCAGCGGGAGTTCGGGTACGATGAGCAGTTCTTC; CDR3: CASSEGQREFGYDEQFF
size: -; V: TRBV25-1; J: TRBJ2-2; D: -; DNA: TGTGCCAGCAGTGAAGGGGGACTGGGCACCGGGGAGCTGTTTTTT; CDR3: CASSEGGLGTGELFF
size: -; V: TRBV27; J: TRBJ2-7; D: TRBD2; DNA: TGTGCCAGCAGTGCACAGACTAGCGGGAGGGCCTACGAGCAGTACTTC; CDR3: CASSAQTSGRAYEQYF
size: -; V: TRBV5-1; J: TRBJ1-4; D: TRBD1; DNA: TGCGCCAGCAGCCCACAGGGGCCAAATGAAAAACTGTTTTTT; CDR3: CASSPQGPNEKLFF
size: -; V: TRBV5-6; J: TRBJ2-7; D: -; DNA: TGTGCCAGCAGCTTAACGGGGTACGAGCAGTACTTC; CDR3: CASSLTGYEQYF
size: once; V: TRBV11-2; J: TRBJ2-3; D: TRBD2; DNA: TGTGCCAGCAGCTTACCCCCGGGGGGACTACCCGTCGAAATGTATTTT; CDR3: CASSLPPGGLPVEMYF
size: -; V: TRBV2; J: TRBJ2-1; D: TRBD1; DNA: TGTGCCAGCAGTGAAAGATTGGGACAGGGGTTCCATGAGCAGTTCTTC; CDR3: CASSERLGQGFHEQFF
size: -; V: TRBV29-1; J: TRBJ2-7; D: TRBD1; DNA: TGCAGCGTAGCCAGACAGGGTGATAACGAGCAGTACTTC; CDR3: CSVARQGDNEQYF
size: -; V: TRBV7-9; J: TRBJ2-3; D: -; DNA: TGTGCCAGCAACACACCCTCGGGCGGGCGTGAGACAGATACGCAGTATTTT; CDR3: CASNTPSGGRETDTQYF
size: -; V: TRBV21-1; J: TRBJ2-5; D: -; DNA: TGTGCCAGCAGCAAAGTCCCCCCCATAGCGGGAGTAGAGACCCAGTACTTC; CDR3: CASSKVPPIAGVETQYF